Included here is one TCR beta chain sequence, with context. This clone's antigen is unknown. The record has no base qualities; no much larger clone is one base away. The time point label corresponds to: sample taken at primary tumor resection. For TCR sequencing, whole RNA was extracted from tumor and nontumor lung tissue, or from cryopreserved PBMC samples, and no cell sorting was done. Donors were some 78 patients with early-stage, untreated non-small cell lung cancer from the lung TRACERx cohort. Only patients for whom sufficient RNA was available from at least two tumor regions were selected for TCR sequencing. The data were obtained in a study of spatial heterogeneity in lung cancer (dated by TCRdb to between 2018 and 2020). Concerning the study at large: Beta-chain transcripts were consistently detected in greater numbers than alpha-chain transcripts, which likely reflected higher beta-chain transcript abundance. Nonsynonymous mutation counts, determined by whole-exome sequencing of tumor tissue, were related to TCR repertoire features. In the raw uncorrected reads, each unique combination of TCR and UMI appeared on average more than ten times. TCR alpha and beta repertoires were quantitatively compared across multiple tumor regions, matched nontumor lung and blood in non-small cell lung cancer. Both alpha and beta chains were TCR-sequenced in 210 or so tumor regions, 64 matched nontumor lung samples and over 55 PBMC samples obtained at surgery. Overall results and qualifications from the work: Ubiquitous expanded tumor TCRs showed up in blood more often at tumor resection than at routine follow-up. Confirming at a functional level the hypothesis that regional TCRs recognize regional mutations was considered to require additional single-cell paired TCR alpha and beta sequencing.

V drops 2 bases and J drops 3 bases, leaving 8 bases in between. The germline V gene specifies MGHDK as CDR1 and SYGVNS as CDR2. The CDR3 goes from the cysteine to the phenylalanine over 13 residues. The DNA shown is the 39-base CDR3, in frame from base 1. The receptor library was made with 5' RACE. The run used a NextSeq 500. To allow correction of PCR and sequencing errors, the TCR library protocol tagged every TCR cDNA molecule with a unique molecular identifier. The paper's data handling went like this. TCR identification, UMI-based error correction and CDR3 extraction were performed with Decombinator tools. Expanded TCRs were defined as those above a frequency of 2 per 1,000, corresponding to the top 1% of the tumor frequency distribution. Rényi diversity was computed with the R vegan package after subsampling each repertoire 100 times to 5,000 TCRs. CDR3 similarity networks were constructed using string-kernel similarity of amino acid triplets, with links drawn between CDR3s whose pairwise similarity was above 0.82. TCRdb reprocessed the public reads (quality trimming at Q25 with fastp, clone calling with MiXCR) and kept in-frame beta chains. Every entry covers one CDR3 protein and lists the most common genes and DNA from its rows. The V and J calls, along with clone size, are taken from TCRdb and not from the paper's own processing. The sample has roughly 48,000 distinct CDR3 sequences on record, 12% of them singletons. The top ten hold approximately 42% of the sample.

This sequence uses TRBV25-1 and TRBJ2-7, and perhaps TRBD1 as D gene, on 6 matching bases. This clonotype originated in a female donor with early-stage non-small cell lung cancer. Sequencing used PBMCs, obtained at surgery. The nucleotides are TGTGCCAGCAGTGAACAGGGGAGCTACGAGCAGTACTTC. Its protein is CASSEQGSYEQYF.